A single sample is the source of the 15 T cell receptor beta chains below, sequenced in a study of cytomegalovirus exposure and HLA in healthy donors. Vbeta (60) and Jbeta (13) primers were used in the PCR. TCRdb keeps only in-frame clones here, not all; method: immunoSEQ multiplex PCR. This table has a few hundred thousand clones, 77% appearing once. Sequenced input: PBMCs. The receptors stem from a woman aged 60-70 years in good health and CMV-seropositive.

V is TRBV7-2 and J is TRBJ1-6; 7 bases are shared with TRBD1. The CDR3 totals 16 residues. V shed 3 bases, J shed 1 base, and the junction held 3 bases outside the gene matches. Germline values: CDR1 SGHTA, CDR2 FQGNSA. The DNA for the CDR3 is TGTGCCAGCAGCTTCCCGGGACAGTCCTATAATTCACCCCTCCACTTT. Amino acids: CASSFPGQSYNSPLHF. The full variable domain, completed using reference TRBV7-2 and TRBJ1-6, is GAGVSQSPSNKVTEKGKDVELRCDPISGHTALYWYRQSLGQGLEFLIYFQGNSAPDKSGLPSDRFSAERTGGSVSTLTIQRTQQEDSAVYLCASSFPGQSYNSPLHFGNGTRLTVT.

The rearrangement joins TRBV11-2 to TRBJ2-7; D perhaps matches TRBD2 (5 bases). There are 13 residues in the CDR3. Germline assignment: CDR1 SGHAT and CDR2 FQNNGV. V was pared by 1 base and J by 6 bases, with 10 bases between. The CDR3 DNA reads TGTGCCAGCAGCTTAGGTGGAGGAGGCGAGCAGTACTTC. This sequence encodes CASSLGGGGEQYF.

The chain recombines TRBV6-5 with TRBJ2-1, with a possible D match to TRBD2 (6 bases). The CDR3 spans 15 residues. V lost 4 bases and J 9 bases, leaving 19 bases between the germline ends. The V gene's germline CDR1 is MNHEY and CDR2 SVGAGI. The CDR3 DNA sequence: TGTGCCAGCAGTTCTACGGACCCAGTCGGGAGTGAGCAGTTCTTC. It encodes CASSSTDPVGSEQFF.

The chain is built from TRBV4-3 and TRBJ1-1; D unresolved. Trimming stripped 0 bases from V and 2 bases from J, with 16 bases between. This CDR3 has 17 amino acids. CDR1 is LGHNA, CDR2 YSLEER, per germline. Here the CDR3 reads CASSQDYNWAVNTEAFF. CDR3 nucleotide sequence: TGCGCCAGCAGCCAAGATTATAATTGGGCAGTTAACACTGAAGCTTTCTTT.

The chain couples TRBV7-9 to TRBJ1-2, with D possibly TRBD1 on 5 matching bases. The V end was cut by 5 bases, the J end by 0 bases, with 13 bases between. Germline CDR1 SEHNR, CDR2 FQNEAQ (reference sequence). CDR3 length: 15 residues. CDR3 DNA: TGTGCCAGCAGCGACCCTCGACAGACTAACTATGGCTACACCTTC. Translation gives CASSDPRQTNYGYTF.

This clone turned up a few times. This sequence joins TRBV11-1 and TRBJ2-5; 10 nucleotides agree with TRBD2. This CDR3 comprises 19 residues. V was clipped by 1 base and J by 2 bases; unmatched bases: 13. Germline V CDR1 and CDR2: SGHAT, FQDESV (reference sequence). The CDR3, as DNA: TGTGCCAGCAGCTTAGGTGTAGCGGGGGGCCACGGGAAGCAAGAGACCCAGTACTTC. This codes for CASSLGVAGGHGKQETQYF.

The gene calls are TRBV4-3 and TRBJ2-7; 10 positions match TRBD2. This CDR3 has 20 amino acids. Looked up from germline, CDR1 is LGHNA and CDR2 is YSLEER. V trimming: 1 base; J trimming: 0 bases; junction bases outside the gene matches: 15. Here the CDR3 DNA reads TGCGCCAGCAGCCAAGCCTTGGGGGCTAGCGGGGGAACTACCTCCTACGAGCAGTACTTC. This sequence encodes CASSQALGASGGTTSYEQYF.

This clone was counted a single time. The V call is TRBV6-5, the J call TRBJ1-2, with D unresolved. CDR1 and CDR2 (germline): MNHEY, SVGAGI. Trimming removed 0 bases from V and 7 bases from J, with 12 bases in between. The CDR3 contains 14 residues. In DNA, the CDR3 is TGTGCCAGCAGTTACTCTGCCCAGGCAGGTGGCTACACCTTC. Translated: CASSYSAQAGGYTF.

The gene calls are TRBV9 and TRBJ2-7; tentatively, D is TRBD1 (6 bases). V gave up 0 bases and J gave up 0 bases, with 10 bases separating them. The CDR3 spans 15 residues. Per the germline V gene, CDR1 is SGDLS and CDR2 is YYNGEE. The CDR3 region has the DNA TGTGCCAGCAGCGTAGGGACAGTTGTCTCCTACGAGCAGTACTTC. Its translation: CASSVGTVVSYEQYF.

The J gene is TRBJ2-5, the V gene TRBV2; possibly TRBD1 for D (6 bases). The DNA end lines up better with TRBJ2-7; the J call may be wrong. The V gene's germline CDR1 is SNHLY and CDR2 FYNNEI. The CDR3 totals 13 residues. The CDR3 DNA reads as TGTGCCAGCAGTGAACAGGGGTTCTACGAGCAGTACTTC. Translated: CASSEQGFYEQYF.

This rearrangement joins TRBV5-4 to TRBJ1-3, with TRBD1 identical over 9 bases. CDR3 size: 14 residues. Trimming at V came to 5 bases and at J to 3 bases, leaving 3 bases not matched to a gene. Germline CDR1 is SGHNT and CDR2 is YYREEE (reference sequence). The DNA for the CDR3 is TGTGCCAGCAGTCTGGACAGGGGTGGAAACACCATATATTTT. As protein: CASSLDRGGNTIYF.

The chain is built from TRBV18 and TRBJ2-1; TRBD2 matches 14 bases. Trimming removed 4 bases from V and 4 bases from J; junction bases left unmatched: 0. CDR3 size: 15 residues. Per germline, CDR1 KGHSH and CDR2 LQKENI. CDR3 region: CASSRTSGRYNEQFF. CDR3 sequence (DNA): TGTGCCAGCTCACGGACTAGCGGGAGGTACAATGAGCAGTTCTTC.

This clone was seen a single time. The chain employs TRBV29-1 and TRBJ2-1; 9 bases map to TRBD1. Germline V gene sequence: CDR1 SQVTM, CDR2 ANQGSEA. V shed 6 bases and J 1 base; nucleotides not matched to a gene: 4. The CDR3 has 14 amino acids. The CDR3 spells CSVAGTGSYNEQFF. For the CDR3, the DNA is TGCAGCGTAGCCGGGACAGGGTCCTACAATGAGCAGTTCTTC.

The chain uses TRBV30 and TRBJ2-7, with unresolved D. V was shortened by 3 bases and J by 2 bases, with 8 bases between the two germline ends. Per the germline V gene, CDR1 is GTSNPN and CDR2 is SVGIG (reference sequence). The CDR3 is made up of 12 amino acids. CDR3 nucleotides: TGTGCCTGGAGGTTGAGGACCTACGAGCAGTACTTC. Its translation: CAWRLRTYEQYF.

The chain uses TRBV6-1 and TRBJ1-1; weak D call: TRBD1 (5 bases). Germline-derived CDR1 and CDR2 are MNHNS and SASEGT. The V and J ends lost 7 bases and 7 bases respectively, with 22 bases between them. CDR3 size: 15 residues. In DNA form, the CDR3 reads TGTGCCAGCATAAACCATCAGGGCACCGTGGGTGAAGCTTTCTTT. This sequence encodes CASINHQGTVGEAFF.